This TCR beta chain was sequenced for a study of beta chain features in type 1 diabetes. Findings of the study overall: Insertions at VDJ junctions were less frequent in type 1 diabetes patients. These patients also deleted more nucleotides at the same junctions. Shortening of TCRB CDR3s, moderate but significant, appeared in all four CD4+ subsets of Type 1 diabetes patients.

The CDR3 is 14 residues long. The V and J ends lost 5 bases and 5 bases, in that order; junction bases with no gene match: 4. Germline V gives CDR1 MNHEY, CDR2 SVGAGI. About this clone: The antigen remains unidentified.

The entirety of the isolated RNA underwent reverse transcription, so expressed TCRB transcripts were sequenced. The assay was immunoSEQ multiplex PCR, and TCRdb's table has in-frame clones only and misses some. Here the sample spans around 340,000 clones, around 8.5% being singletons. Cells sorted by CD45RO/CCR7/CD25/CD127/CD95/CD27 comprised CD4+ naive, central memory, regulatory and stem cell-like memory cells. Sort purity for all populations was recorded as exceeding 98%. This chain connects TRBV6-5 to TRBJ1-2; TRBD1 agrees at 11 bases. The sequenced material came from central memory CD4+ T cells from blood. This receptor was identified in a man in his thirties or forties with type 1 diabetes. CDR3 nucleotide sequence: TGTGCCAGCAGTGGGGACAGGGGGTTATATGGCTACACCTTC. As protein: CASSGDRGLYGYTF.